This T cell receptor (beta chain) is from a study of blood T cell repertoires in COVID-19. The overall study: Sources were T cells, B-cell-depleted T cells, or PBMCs; the material itself was cDNA or gDNA.

In the study's own analysis: How many nucleated cells were present was estimated from reference gene primer amplification. Profiled with immunoSEQ multiplex PCR; TCRdb holds only in-frame clones, not every one. V and J calls and clone size come straight from that table; D and trimming were deduced from the DNA. The sample holds 350,000 or so clones; roughly 90% are singletons and the top ten take about 0.94%. Exposed enrollees encountered a COVID-19 case at some point within 2 weeks before study entry. The CDR3 has 13 amino acids. Trimming stripped 6 bases from V and 7 bases from J, with 15 bases between. Looked up from germline, CDR1 is MDHEN and CDR2 is SYDVKM.

The genes are TRBV28 and TRBJ1-2, with unresolved D. The sequence derives from a woman in her twenties or thirties who had been exposed to COVID-19. Sequencing was performed on PBMCs or T cells enriched from blood (not recorded which). DNA for the CDR3: TGTGCCAGCAGCCGCATTTCTGCAGGTGGCTACACCTTC. Translating gives CASSRISAGGYTF.